These 22 T cell receptor beta chains share one sample of origin, sequenced in a study of human T cells and chemical hapten exposure. MiXCR, applied by TCRdb to the RACE reads, yields one record per CDR3 protein. The table lists 350,000 to 450,000 distinct CDR3 sequences, less than 6.5% of them singletons. Time point: pre-sensitization, week 0. The treatment here: therapeutic diphenylcyclopropenone sensitization with weekly scalp DPC. The specimen comprised whole blood, sampled in connection with sensitization to the hapten diphenylcyclopropenone (DPC). Receptor source: a woman aged 45 to 65 with alopecia areata. Some clones in this sample may be carry-over from other donors' samples.

In its sample, this clonotype was seen many times. The gene calls are TRBV6-2 or TRBV6-3 and TRBJ2-2; 10 bases are a match to TRBD2. Unmatched junction bases numbered 3, after V lost 5 bases and J lost 0 bases. Germline CDR1 is MNHEY and CDR2 is SVGEGT. This CDR3 is 16 amino acids long. This chain's CDR3 is CASSPLAGANTGELFF. As DNA, the CDR3 is TGTGCCAGCAGTCCTCTAGCGGGGGCGAACACCGGGGAGCTGTTTTTT.

At least ten counts were recorded for this clonotype. The gene calls are TRBV15 and TRBJ2-5; D tentatively fits TRBD1 or TRBD2 (5 bases each). Trimming cost V 2 bases and J 4 bases, with 8 bases left between them. Germline V lookup: CDR1 LNHNV, CDR2 YYDKDF (reference sequence). The CDR3 is 13 residues long. CDR3 bases: TGTGCCACCAGCAGACCGGGGACAGAGACCCAGTACTTC. Translation: CATSRPGTETQYF.

This clonotype has only a few counts. The rearrangement links TRBV20-1 to TRBJ1-1; no definite D call. The CDR3 loop spans 12 amino acids. With 2 bases removed from V and 1 base from J, the gap between germline ends came to 5 bases. Germline assignment: CDR1 DFQATT and CDR2 SNEGSKA (reference sequence). In nucleotides, the CDR3 is TGCAGTGCTAGATCCCCGAACACTGAAGCTTTCTTT. Translation: CSARSPNTEAFF.

Of note for this clonotype: This may be a read error: a much more frequent sequence differs by one nucleotide. The chain couples TRBV2 to TRBJ2-1; TRBD2 is a possible D gene (5 bases). The CDR3 extends over 14 amino acids. CDR1 and CDR2 from the germline V gene are SNHLY and FYNNEI. The V end was cut by 3 bases, the J end by 2 bases, with 8 bases between. DNA for the CDR3: TGTGCCAGCAGTGAGGGAGCACCCTACAATGAGCAGTTCTTC. Translated, it gives CASSEGAPYNEQFF.

This clonotype was recorded many times. As DNA, the CDR3 is TGTGCCAGCAGTTCACTAGCGGGAGGTACCGGGGAGCTGTTTTTT. Translating it yields CASSSLAGGTGELFF. This chain joins TRBV28 and TRBJ2-2; 12 bases are a match to TRBD2. The CDR3 contains 15 residues. V shed 4 bases and J 5 bases; nucleotides not matched to a gene: 2. The germline gives CDR1 MDHEN, CDR2 SYDVKM.

The rearrangement joins TRBV27 to TRBJ1-5; D perhaps matches TRBD1 (5 bases). Trimming took off 4 bases at V and 6 bases at J, with 31 bases between the two ends. The CDR3 consists of 20 residues. CDR1 and CDR2 (germline): MNHEY, SMNVEV (reference sequence). The CDR3 coding sequence is TGTGCCAGCAGTTCTCTGAGTACGGGGCCTCACACACCGCTCCGTCAGCCCCAGCATTTT. It is translated as CASSSLSTGPHTPLRQPQHF.

This clonotype was found many times. This chain connects TRBV5-6 to TRBJ2-2; no clear D. Germline assignment: CDR1 SGHDT and CDR2 YYEEEE. The V end lost 2 bases, the J end lost 8 bases, and 13 bases lay between the germline ends. CDR3 length equals 14 residues. The CDR3 DNA follows: TGTGCCAGCAGCTTACCGCATACGCGGGGGGAGCTGTTTTTT. As protein: CASSLPHTRGELFF.

The chain has TRBV4-1 and TRBJ2-3; D possibly corresponds to TRBD2 (6 bases). Looked up from germline, CDR1 is MGHRA and CDR2 is YSYEKL. Trimming removed 0 bases at V and 3 bases at J, with 13 bases between. CDR3 size: 16 residues. The CDR3 region is CASSQDVLAWTDTQYF. The CDR3 nucleotides are TGCGCCAGCAGCCAAGATGTGCTAGCGTGGACAGATACGCAGTATTTT.

J is TRBJ1-4 and V is TRBV27; TRBD1 might be the D (6 bases). From germline, CDR1 is MNHEY and CDR2 SMNVEV (reference sequence). The germline V and J ends were trimmed by 5 bases and 5 bases, with 15 bases remaining between them. The CDR3 runs to 15 residues. The CDR3 DNA reads as TGTGCCAGCAGTCCCTGGACAGCCCCGAATGAAAAACTGTTTTTT. Translation: CASSPWTAPNEKLFF.

This clonotype was seen repeatedly, ten times or more. The chain employs TRBV5-1 and TRBJ2-7, with 7 bases lining up with TRBD2. The CDR3 loop spans 15 amino acids. The junction had 5 bases not matched to a gene; V was cut back by 0 bases and J by 2 bases. Germline-derived CDR1 and CDR2 are SGHRS and YFSETQ. The CDR3 bases are TGCGCCAGCAGCTTGGAAGCGGGGAGTCCCTACGAGCAGTACTTC. Encoded protein: CASSLEAGSPYEQYF. The variable domain in full, with the rest retrieved from reference TRBV5-1 and TRBJ2-7, is KAGVTQTPRYLIKTRGQQVTLSCSPISGHRSVSWYQQTPGQGLQFLFEYFSETQRNKGNFPGRFSGRQFSNSRSEMNVSTLELGDSALYLCASSLEAGSPYEQYFGPGTRLTVT.

In its sample, this clonotype was seen many times. The V and J genes are TRBV12-3 or TRBV12-4 and TRBJ1-4; TRBD1 is a possible D gene (5 bases). The CDR3 extends over 14 amino acids. Trimming left V 5 bases short and J 6 bases short, with 13 bases between. The DNA of the CDR3 is TGTGCCAGCAGTCTGCCTGGAGGGGATGAAAAACTGTTTTTT. Translation: CASSLPGGDEKLFF.

This clonotype was counted many times. This chain joins TRBV5-1 and TRBJ2-7; TRBD1 matches at 8 bases. V trimming: 4 bases; J trimming: 5 bases; junction bases outside the gene matches: 2. In germline, CDR1 is SGHRS, CDR2 YFSETQ. The CDR3 runs 12 residues. The CDR3 here is CASSEDRDEQYF. The CDR3, as DNA: TGCGCCAGCAGCGAGGACAGGGACGAGCAGTACTTC.

This clonotype was seen a few times. The rearrangement joins TRBV29-1 to TRBJ2-1; no clear D. V lost 3 bases, J lost 7 bases, and 4 bases lay in between. The CDR3 sequence is 10 residues long. The germline V gene has CDR1 SQVTM and CDR2 ANQGSEA. CDR3 sequence: CSVERNEQFF. CDR3 sequence (DNA): TGCAGCGTTGAGAGGAATGAGCAGTTCTTC.

This clonotype was observed at least ten times. The chain is built from TRBV10-3 and TRBJ2-6, with 7 bases lining up with TRBD1. The CDR3 extends over 15 amino acids. V lost 5 bases to trimming and J lost 4 bases; unmatched junction nucleotides: 5. In germline, CDR1 is ENHRY, CDR2 SYGVKD. The CDR3 coding sequence is TGTGCCATCAGTACAGGGGAAGCCGGGGCCAACGTCCTGACTTTC. Its protein product is CAISTGEAGANVLTF.

The chain recombines TRBV7-4 with TRBJ1-5; TRBD1 matches 7 bases. CDR3 length: 19 residues. CDR1 SGHVT and CDR2 SQSDAQ come from the germline V gene. The J segment lost 0 bases and the V segment lost 4 bases, leaving 15 bases of the junction unmatched. The CDR3 sequence: CASSSTGTAAFYSNQPQHF. As DNA, the CDR3 is TGTGCCAGCAGCTCGACCGGGACAGCAGCGTTTTATAGCAATCAGCCCCAGCATTTT.

This clonotype was found many times. This chain uses TRBV6-1 with TRBJ1-1, with 8 positions matching TRBD1. The V gene's germline CDR1 is MNHNS and CDR2 SASEGT. Trimming removed 6 bases from V and 5 bases from J; junction bases left unmatched: 5. CDR3 length: 13 residues. The CDR3 bases are TGTGCCAGCAGAACTCAGGGGGCAACTGAAGCTTTCTTT. Translation: CASRTQGATEAFF.

This clonotype has ten or more counts. The chain is built from TRBV6-5 and TRBJ2-5; 9 bases align to TRBD1. The CDR3 sequence is 15 residues long. In germline, CDR1 is MNHEY, CDR2 SVGAGI. J lost 2 bases, V lost 4 bases, and 5 bases had no gene match. CDR3 residues: CASSLNRGQQETQYF. DNA for the CDR3: TGTGCCAGCAGTTTGAACAGGGGGCAACAAGAGACCCAGTACTTC.

This clonotype has a handful of counts. The chain is built from TRBV5-5 and TRBJ2-5, with D tentatively TRBD2 (5 bases). This CDR3 region has 14 residues. Trimming stripped 4 bases from V and 9 bases from J, with 19 bases between. The germline CDR1 and CDR2 sequences are SGHKS and YYEKEE (reference sequence). The CDR3 DNA reads TGTGCCAGCAGCCCGACTTCTGGCAAGAGGGCCCAGTACTTC. Translated: CASSPTSGKRAQYF. The variable domain in full, with the rest retrieved from reference TRBV5-5 and TRBJ2-5, is DAGVTQSPTHLIKTRGQQVTLRCSPISGHKSVSWYQQVLGQGPQFIFQYYEKEERGRGNFPDRFSARQFPNYSSELNVNALLLGDSALYLCASSPTSGKRAQYFGPGTRLLVL.

This clonotype has only a few counts. CDR3 sequence (DNA): TGCGCCAGCAGCCCCGGGACAGATGAGCAGTACTTC. Protein sequence: CASSPGTDEQYF. The rearrangement links TRBV5-1 to TRBJ2-7; 7 bases are a match to TRBD1. The germline CDR1 and CDR2 sequences are SGHRS and YFSETQ. This CDR3 has 12 residues. Unmatched junction bases numbered 5, after V lost 4 bases and J lost 7 bases.

This clonotype came up a few times. This chain uses TRBV2 with TRBJ2-3, with 13 positions matching TRBD2. Germline CDR1 and CDR2: SNHLY and FYNNEI. This CDR3 contains 18 residues. V lost 0 bases, J lost 3 bases, and 6 bases stayed unmatched. The CDR3 reads CASSEAPWTSGGTDTQYF. The CDR3 coding sequence is TGTGCCAGCAGTGAAGCCCCCTGGACTAGCGGGGGTACAGATACGCAGTATTTT.

Only a few counts were recorded for this clonotype. The chain has TRBV10-3 and TRBJ2-5, with TRBD2 matching over 8 bases. Germline V gives CDR1 ENHRY, CDR2 SYGVKD. The CDR3 is 14 amino acids. V lost 6 bases, J lost 5 bases, and 8 bases stayed unmatched. In nucleotides, the CDR3 is TGTGCCATCAGGCCCGGGGGGGAAGGGGAGACCCAGTACTTC. It is translated as CAIRPGGEGETQYF.

This clonotype was seen ten or more times. The chain has TRBV15 and TRBJ2-3, with 8 bases that match TRBD1. Germline CDR1 is LNHNV and CDR2 is YYDKDF (reference sequence). This CDR3 is built from 14 residues. Trimming at V came to 1 base and at J to 3 bases, leaving 0 bases not matched to a gene. DNA of the CDR3: TGTGCCACCAGCAGAGGACAGGGGACAGATACGCAGTATTTT. Encoded protein: CATSRGQGTDTQYF.